This entry concerns a single T cell receptor (beta chain). Its antigen specificity is not known. The sample holds no much larger clone one base away, and base qualities are not on file. Looking up the germline V gene yields CDR1 MNHEY and CDR2 SVGAGI. Trimming removed 0 bases from V and 4 bases from J, leaving 9 bases between the germline ends. The CDR3 measures 14 amino acids from cysteine to phenylalanine. Solely the CDR3 DNA is kept, with 42 bases framed from the first base. Donors were healthy HIV-negative adults with no recently reported acute infections or vaccinations. Every donor was a Caucasian adult residing in Nashville, Tennessee, USA. Magnetic negative selection was used to enrich CD4+ T cells, after which naive cells were positively selected on CD45RA and the negative fraction became the memory subset. Blood was collected by leukapheresis, and PBMCs were isolated by Ficoll-Histopaque density gradient centrifugation and then cryopreserved in liquid nitrogen vapor phase. Analytical flow cytometry was used to check the purity and quantity of every magnetically sorted T cell population. Each sorted fraction had its genomic DNA isolated and then quantified by UV absorbance on a Nanodrop 2000c.

Using the deep immunoSEQ assay, TCR CDR3 regions were amplified from genomic DNA by multiplex PCR. For each cell subset, the extracted genomic DNA was distributed evenly across all wells of several immunoSEQ 96-well plates, and each plate served as one replicate. For sorted subsets, roughly 200 ng of genomic DNA, equivalent to 30,000 or so T cell genomes, went into each replicate PCR. Purified libraries were quantified with a Qubit 3.0 fluorometer, sized on a Bioanalyzer 2100, and re-quantified with the KAPA Library Quantification kit. A separate single-read 150-cycle Illumina NextSeq 550 flow cell was used to sequence each immunoSEQ 96-well plate. As for the authors' bioinformatics: Because the immunoSEQ output included only junctional sequences and no quality scores, the filtering could not be the same as the filtering used for full-length reads. To assign V/J genes and CDR3, sequences were annotated using PyIR, a Python wrapper for IgBLAST v1.9, with IMGT germline references. Reads were removed for weak V/J assignments (E-value above 1e-6), missing CDR3, stop codons, out-of-frame junctions, or ambiguous translated residues. V3J clonotypes were defined by identical inferred V gene, J gene, and CDR3 amino acid sequence. Percentage overlap between repertoires was computed as shared unique clonotypes divided by the size of the smaller repertoire. Richness of each repertoire was evaluated using RTK rarefaction, the Chao1 estimator, and Recon v2.1 estimates of unobserved clonotypes. For all TCRbeta clonotypes obtained by the gDNA method from a handful of donors, generation probabilities were computed with OLGA. TCRdb limited this immuneACCESS table to in-frame rearrangements with V and J called. A share of clones is missing; checked studies link under half to unresolved V genes, and the rest is unexplained. The V and J calls and the clone size are those of that table, but D and trimming were determined from the DNA. This sample is represented by some 1.1 million clones; around three quarters of them were singletons. The ten largest make up roughly 0.83% of the sample.

This record comes from a study of shared clonotypes between healthy human individuals (dated by TCRdb to about 2020). General notes on the study: Three men and two women, aged 18 to 49 years, made up the cohort. For each donor, CD4 naive and CD4 memory were each run on three plates, CD8 naive on two plates, and CD8 memory on one plate. Blood TCR repertoires of a handful of healthy adults were deeply sequenced to estimate repertoire size and the extent of clonotype sharing between individuals. To increase sequencing depth and limit assay-specific biases, different laboratories used diverse techniques to prepare libraries and sequence TCR repertoires. Each donor's leukapheresis produced roughly between roughly 0.85 and 10 billion PBMCs.

Study-wide findings and limitations: Naive subsets generally had larger estimated clonotype richness than memory subsets. Because the study included only a small number of donors, the genetic and exposure-history diversity represented was limited. Across four donors, around 5% of naive CD4, roughly 3.8% of naive CD8, 2.3% of memory CD4, and under 0.45% of memory CD8 clonotypes were shared. Higher generation probabilities were observed for clonotypes shared by all four sorted-subset donors than for non-shared clonotypes. Incomplete sequencing was indicated by rarefaction of sorted-subset datasets, despite the large sequencing depth. Based on pairwise subsampling, the degree of clonotype sharing among donors was expected to be affected by sequencing depth. Sampling was restricted to blood, and TCR repertoires in tissue are likely to differ from TCR repertoires in blood.

This chain is built from TRBV6-5 and TRBJ1-2; the D gene lacks a confident call. This TCR derives from a man between 18 and 35 years old in good health. Some clones in this sample may be carry-over from other donors' samples. The sequencing sample was made of memory CD4+ T cells from PBMCs. What the cell subset or site label conveys for this sample: CD45RA-negative fraction. DNA sequence: TGTGCCAGCAGTTACTCAAAACCCGGCTATGGCTACACCTTC. Translation gives CASSYSKPGYGYTF.